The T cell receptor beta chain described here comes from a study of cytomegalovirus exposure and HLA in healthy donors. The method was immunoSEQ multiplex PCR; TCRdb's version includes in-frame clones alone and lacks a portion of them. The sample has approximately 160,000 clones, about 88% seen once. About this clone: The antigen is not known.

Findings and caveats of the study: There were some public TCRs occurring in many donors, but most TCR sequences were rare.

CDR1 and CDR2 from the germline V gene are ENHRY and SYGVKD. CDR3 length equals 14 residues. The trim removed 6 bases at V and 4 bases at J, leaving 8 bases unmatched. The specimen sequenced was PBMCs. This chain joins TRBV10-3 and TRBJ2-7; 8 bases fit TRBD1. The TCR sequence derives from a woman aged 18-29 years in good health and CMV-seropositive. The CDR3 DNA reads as TGTGCCATCAGACGGGACAGGACGAAATACGAGCAGTACTTC. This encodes CAIRRDRTKYEQYF.